This T cell receptor (beta chain) was retrieved from a study of T cell responses to AZD1222 COVID-19 vaccine. TCRdb keeps only in-frame clones here, not all; method: immunoSEQ multiplex PCR. The table records around 130,000 clones, 88% of them present only once. A remark on this clone: Its antigen is unidentified.

Germline assignment: CDR1 LNHDA and CDR2 SQIVND (reference sequence). The length of the CDR3 is 17 residues. With V trimmed by 6 bases and J by 4 bases, 16 bases remained unmatched. Findings and limits, study-wide: Only after the peak T cell response were repertoires sampled.

This TCR was recovered from an adult who received the AZD1222 COVID-19 vaccine. The sequenced sample was peripheral blood, obtained 28 days after the second AZD1222 dose. The rearrangement links TRBV19 to TRBJ2-3, with 7 nucleotides matching TRBD1. Written as DNA, the CDR3 is TGTGCCAGTAGAAACTGGACAGGCCTCCGGAAACCAGATACGCAGTATTTT. Amino acid sequence: CASRNWTGLRKPDTQYF.